The present entry profiles one T cell receptor beta chain with its context. Its specificity is not known. The entry originates in a study of shared clonotypes between healthy human individuals. CDR3 length equals 16 residues. V lost 7 bases, J lost 4 bases, and 8 bases stayed unmatched. Germline CDR1 is MNHEY and CDR2 is SMNVEV (reference sequence). Every one of the donors was a Caucasian adult that lived in Nashville, Tennessee. Broader study findings: In general, naive subsets displayed greater estimated richness than memory subsets did. A handful of donors shared approximately 5% of their naive CD4 clonotypes.

TCRdb keeps only in-frame clones here, not all; method: immunoSEQ multiplex PCR. There are 550,000 to 800,000 clones in the sample; approximately 74% occur only once, and 1.7% lies in the top ten. Sequences were obtained from memory CD4+ T cells sorted from blood. Subset: CD45RA-negative fraction. The receptor comes from a woman in her 30s in good health. This chain joins TRBV27 and TRBJ2-2; the match to TRBD2 covers 11 bases. The CDR3 sequence: CASTLVAGGLTGELFF. DNA for the CDR3: TGTGCCAGCACCCTTGTAGCGGGAGGGCTCACCGGGGAGCTGTTTTTT.